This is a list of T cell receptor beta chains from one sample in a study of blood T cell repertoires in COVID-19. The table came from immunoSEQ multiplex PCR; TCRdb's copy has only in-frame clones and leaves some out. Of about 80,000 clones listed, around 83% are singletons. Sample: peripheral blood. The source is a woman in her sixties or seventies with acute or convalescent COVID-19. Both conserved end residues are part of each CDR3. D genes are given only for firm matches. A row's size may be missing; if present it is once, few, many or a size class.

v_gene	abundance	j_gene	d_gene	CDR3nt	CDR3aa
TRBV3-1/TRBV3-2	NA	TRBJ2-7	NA	TGTGCCAGCAGCCAAGATCGATTGGGCGGGAAAAGAACCTACGAGCAGTACTTC	CASSQDRLGGKRTYEQYF
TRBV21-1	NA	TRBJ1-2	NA	TGTGCCAGTTCCCTTTTAGGGGGCAATGGCTACACCTTC	CASSLLGGNGYTF
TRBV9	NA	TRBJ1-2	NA	TGTGCCAGCAGTGCCCCCGGACAGAGTTACTATGGCTACACCTTC	CASSAPGQSYYGYTF
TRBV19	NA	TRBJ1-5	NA	TGTGCCAGTAGCCAGATCTGGGAGAGTCAGCCCCAGCATTTT	CASSQIWESQPQHF
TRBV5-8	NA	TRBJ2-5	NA	TGTGCCAGCAGTTACCACTTCAGAGGGGGTCAAGAGACCCAGTACTTC	CASSYHFRGGQETQYF
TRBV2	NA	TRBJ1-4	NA	TGTGCCAGCAGGGACACATCTTTCGAAAAACTGTTTTTT	CASRDTSFEKLFF
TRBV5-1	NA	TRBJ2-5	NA	TGCGCCAGCAGCTCCCAGCGGGCCTTACAAGAGACCCAGTACTTC	CASSSQRALQETQYF
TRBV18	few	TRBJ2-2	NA	TGTGCCAGCTCACCACTTCCCGGGGTGAGCACCGGGGAGCTGTTTTTT	CASSPLPGVSTGELFF
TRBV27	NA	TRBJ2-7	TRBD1	TGTGCCAGCAGCCCTGACAGGGGAAGGGCCTACGAGCAGTACTTC	CASSPDRGRAYEQYF
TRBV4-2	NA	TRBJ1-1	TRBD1	TGTGCCAGCAGCCCGAAATCCGGGACAGGGGGCATTCTGGGGGGTTACACTGAAGCTTTCTTT	CASSPKSGTGGILGGYTEAFF